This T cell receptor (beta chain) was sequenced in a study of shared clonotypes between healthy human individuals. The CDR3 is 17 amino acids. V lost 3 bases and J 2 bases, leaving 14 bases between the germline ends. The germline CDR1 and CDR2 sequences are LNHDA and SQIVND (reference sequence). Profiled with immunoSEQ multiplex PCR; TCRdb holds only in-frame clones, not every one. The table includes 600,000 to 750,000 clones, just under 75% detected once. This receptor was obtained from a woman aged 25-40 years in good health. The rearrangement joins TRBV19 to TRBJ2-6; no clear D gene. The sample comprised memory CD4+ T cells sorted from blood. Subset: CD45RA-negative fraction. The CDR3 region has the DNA TGTGCCAGTAGTATTCTTCTCGGGTCCCCTGGGGCCAACGTCCTGACTTTC. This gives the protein CASSILLGSPGANVLTF.